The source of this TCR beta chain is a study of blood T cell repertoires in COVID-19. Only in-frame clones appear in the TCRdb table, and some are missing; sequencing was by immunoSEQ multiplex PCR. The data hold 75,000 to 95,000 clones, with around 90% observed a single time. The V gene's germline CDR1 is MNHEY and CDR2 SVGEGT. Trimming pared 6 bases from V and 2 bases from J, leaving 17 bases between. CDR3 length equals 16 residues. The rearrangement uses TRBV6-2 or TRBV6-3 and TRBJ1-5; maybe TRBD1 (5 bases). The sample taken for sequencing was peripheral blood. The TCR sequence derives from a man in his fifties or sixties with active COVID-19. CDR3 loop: CASSLETASGNQPQHF. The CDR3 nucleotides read TGTGCCAGCAGCCTGGAGACAGCATCTGGCAATCAGCCCCAGCATTTT.